A single sample gave rise to the 22 T cell receptor beta chains below, sequenced in a study of identical twins. TCRdb re-analysed the 5' RACE reads in MiXCR, keeping a single row per CDR3 protein. The data show 350,000 to 600,000 distinct CDR3 sequences, 14% seen once. This sample also belongs to another study, concerning yellow fever vaccine responses in identical twins.

Sequenced material: CD4+ T cells sorted from blood. The receptor source for this set is a young woman in good health.

This clonotype was observed a few times. V is TRBV7-6 and J is TRBJ2-2; 11 bases line up with TRBD1. Germline CDR1 is SGHVS and CDR2 is FNYEAQ. The CDR3 runs to 16 residues. The V gene end was trimmed by 5 bases and the J gene end by 4 bases; junction bases not matched to a gene: 6. In DNA, the CDR3 is TGTGCCAGCAGCCGCTTAGGACAGGGGGCCACCGGGGAGCTGTTTTTT. Its translation is CASSRLGQGATGELFF.

This clonotype was seen more than once but under ten times. J is TRBJ2-7 and V is TRBV7-9; 7 positions match TRBD1. Trimming cost V 4 bases and J 3 bases; bases outside gene matches: 6. The CDR3 consists of 14 residues. Germline loops: CDR1 SEHNR, CDR2 FQNEAQ (reference sequence). The CDR3 DNA is TGTGCCAGCAGCTCAGACAGGGTTGGCTACGAGCAGTACTTC. Translating gives CASSSDRVGYEQYF.

There are a few counts of this clonotype. V gene TRBV7-2 combines with J gene TRBJ2-7; TRBD1 or TRBD2 may be the D gene (5 bases each). Trimming cost V 5 bases and J 3 bases, with 17 bases left between them. Germline V gene lookup returns CDR1 SGHTA and CDR2 FQGNSA. The CDR3 is made up of 15 amino acids. The CDR3 nucleotides are TGTGCCAGCAGCACCAGACCGGGACCGCTCTACGAGCAGTACTTC. It translates to CASSTRPGPLYEQYF. Using reference TRBV7-2 and TRBJ2-7 for the parts outside the CDR3, the full variable domain is GAGVSQSPSNKVTEKGKDVELRCDPISGHTALYWYRQSLGQGLEFLIYFQGNSAPDKSGLPSDRFSAERTGGSVSTLTIQRTQQEDSAVYLCASSTRPGPLYEQYFGPGTRLTVT.

The genes are TRBV6-2 or TRBV6-3 and TRBJ2-7, with D possibly matching TRBD1 (5 bases). CDR1 and CDR2 (germline): MNHEY, SVGEGT. The CDR3 totals 11 residues. V lost 8 bases and J 7 bases, leaving 12 bases between the germline ends. Here the CDR3 reads CASGGAREQYF. The DNA of the CDR3 is TGTGCCAGCGGTGGGGCGCGAGAGCAGTACTTC.

This clonotype was found many times. The chain joins TRBV29-1 to TRBJ2-4, with D perhaps TRBD2 (5 bases). Trimming pared 6 bases from V and 1 base from J, leaving 13 bases between. CDR3 length: 14 residues. Looked up from germline, CDR1 is SQVTM and CDR2 is ANQGSEA. CDR3 in amino acids: CSVEDRDAKNIQYF. The CDR3 DNA follows: TGCAGCGTGGAGGACCGGGATGCCAAAAACATTCAGTACTTC. The whole variable domain, filled in from reference TRBV29-1 and TRBJ2-4, reads SAVISQKPSRDICQRGTSLTIQCQVDSQVTMMFWYRQQPGQSLTLIATANQGSEATYESGFVIDKFPISRPNLTFSTLTVSNMSPEDSSIYLCSVEDRDAKNIQYFGAGTRLSVL.

This chain connects TRBV7-2 to TRBJ2-1; either TRBD1 or TRBD2 may supply D (7 bases each). The CDR3 runs 15 residues. The germline V and J ends were trimmed by 2 bases and 6 bases, with 14 bases remaining between them. Germline CDR1 and CDR2: SGHTA and FQGNSA. The CDR3 sequence is CASSLREGAANEQFF. CDR3 in DNA: TGTGCCAGCAGCTTAAGGGAGGGGGCAGCCAATGAGCAGTTCTTC.

Many counts were recorded for this clonotype. At one end the junction does not follow the germline gene, possibly because of a read error. V gene TRBV5-6 combines with J gene TRBJ2-5, with 9 bases aligning to TRBD2. There are 15 residues in the CDR3. The germline V gene has CDR1 SGHDT and CDR2 YYEEEE. CDR3: CASSRSGSEVETKYF. The CDR3 DNA reads TGTGCCAGCAGCCGTAGCGGGAGTGAGGTCGAGACCAAGTACTTC.

V and J are TRBV5-1 and TRBJ2-1, with D perhaps TRBD1 (6 bases). The length of the CDR3 is 16 residues. Trimming took off 3 bases at V and 1 base at J, with 14 bases between the two ends. Germline CDR1 SGHRS, CDR2 YFSETQ. Here the CDR3 DNA reads TGCGCCAGCAGCTCACAGGGCGGTGGTTCCTACAATGAGCAGTTCTTC. Protein: CASSSQGGGSYNEQFF.

This clonotype was counted ten times or more. V and J are TRBV10-3 and TRBJ2-7; 7 bases are shared with TRBD1. Germline-derived CDR1 and CDR2 are ENHRY and SYGVKD. The ends lost 5 bases at V and 0 bases at J; junction bases unmatched: 1. The length of the CDR3 is 13 residues. The CDR3 region is CAISSGGSYEQYF. DNA for the CDR3: TGTGCCATCAGTTCAGGGGGCTCCTACGAGCAGTACTTC.

The chain recombines TRBV7-2 with TRBJ2-2; D is unresolved. Trimming cost V 1 base and J 9 bases, with 6 bases left between them. The germline V gene encodes CDR1 SGHTA and CDR2 FQGNSA. This CDR3 has 12 amino acids. The CDR3, as DNA: TGTGCCAGCAGCTTAGGGGGTCGGGAGCTGTTTTTT. Encoded protein: CASSLGGRELFF.

The chain couples TRBV20-1 to TRBJ1-4; D is possibly TRBD1 (5 bases). Germline V CDR1 and CDR2: DFQATT, SNEGSKA (reference sequence). This CDR3 is built from 12 residues. The CDR3 coding sequence is TGCAGCGCGGCCAGGGCTAATGAAAAACTGTTTTTT. Encoded protein: CSAARANEKLFF.

This clonotype was found a few times. This chain joins TRBV5-1 and TRBJ2-3; perhaps TRBD1 as D (5 bases). V lost 0 bases, J lost 4 bases, and 9 bases lay in between. Germline lookup yields CDR1 SGHRS and CDR2 YFSETQ. The CDR3 has 14 residues. The CDR3 sequence is CASSLGQYADTQYF. CDR3 nucleotide sequence: TGCGCCAGCAGCTTGGGACAGTATGCAGATACGCAGTATTTT.

This clonotype appeared a few times. The chain links TRBV24-1 to TRBJ2-7; 9 bases are a match to TRBD1. V was clipped by 4 bases and J by 5 bases; unmatched bases: 11. Germline loops: CDR1 KGHDR, CDR2 SFDVKD. The CDR3 sequence is 16 residues long. The chain's CDR3 is CATSELKGQGINEQYF. In nucleotides, the CDR3 is TGTGCCACCAGTGAGCTGAAAGGACAGGGGATCAACGAGCAGTACTTC.

This clonotype was picked up a small number of times. This CDR3 is CASSEGSGNTGELFF. For the CDR3, the DNA is TGTGCCAGCAGTGAAGGTAGCGGGAACACCGGGGAGCTGTTTTTT. This sequence joins TRBV2 and TRBJ2-2; possible D gene TRBD2, 6 bases. Trimming left V 1 base short and J 1 base short, with 7 bases between. There are 15 residues in the CDR3. Germline-derived CDR1 and CDR2 are SNHLY and FYNNEI.

This clonotype was detected ten times or more. Mismatch with germline at one junction end may stem from a read error. The chain uses TRBV29-1 and TRBJ2-4; D might be TRBD1 (6 bases). CDR3 size: 13 residues. Germline V lookup: CDR1 SQVTM, CDR2 ANQGSEA. The CDR3 region is CSVEGGIKNIQYF. CDR3 coding DNA: TGCAGCGTAGAAGGGGGTATCAAAAACATTCAGTACTTC.

This clonotype was counted between two and nine times. The rearrangement uses TRBV4-1 and TRBJ2-3; TRBD1 might be the D (6 bases). The germline V gene has CDR1 MGHRA and CDR2 YSYEKL. The CDR3 spans 19 residues. V lost 1 base, J lost 0 bases, and 20 bases lay in between. CDR3 protein: CASSQVLDRLGGSTDTQYF. In DNA form, the CDR3 reads TGCGCCAGCAGCCAAGTCCTCGACCGTCTAGGGGGAAGCACAGATACGCAGTATTTT.

J is TRBJ2-1 and V is TRBV20-1, with 7 bases that match TRBD2. V lost 3 bases to trimming and J lost 3 bases; unmatched junction nucleotides: 5. This CDR3 is 14 amino acids long. Germline lookup yields CDR1 DFQATT and CDR2 SNEGSKA (reference sequence). The CDR3 is CSASGLAVYNEQFF. The CDR3 DNA sequence: TGCAGTGCTAGTGGTCTAGCGGTCTACAATGAGCAGTTCTTC.

The rearrangement joins TRBV20-1 to TRBJ1-5; 9 bases are shared with TRBD1. The V segment lost 0 bases and the J segment 4 bases; nucleotides outside the gene matches: 7. Germline CDR1 reads DFQATT; CDR2 reads SNEGSKA (reference sequence). The CDR3 covers 16 residues. CDR3 sequence: CSARDPGQGSNQPQHF. The CDR3 DNA sequence: TGCAGTGCTAGAGATCCTGGACAGGGGTCAAATCAGCCCCAGCATTTT.

There are many counts of this clonotype. This sequence joins TRBV28 and TRBJ1-5; D ambiguous. Trimming left V 3 bases short and J 4 bases short, with 10 bases between. The CDR3 covers 14 residues. Germline CDR1 reads MDHEN; CDR2 reads SYDVKM. DNA for the CDR3: TGTGCCAGCAGTTTCTTTCAGGATAATCAGCCCCAGCATTTT. Protein product: CASSFFQDNQPQHF.

This clonotype appeared a few times. This chain joins TRBV6-2 or TRBV6-3 and TRBJ2-7; 7 positions agree with TRBD1. This CDR3 has 14 amino acids. The germline CDR1 and CDR2 sequences are MNHEY and SVGEGT. The V and J ends lost 6 bases and 0 bases, in that order; junction bases with no gene match: 5. Here the CDR3 DNA reads TGTGCCAGCAGGCGACAGGGCAACTCCTACGAGCAGTACTTC. Encoded protein: CASRRQGNSYEQYF.

The chain employs TRBV20-1 and TRBJ2-7; unclear D gene. V was shortened by 6 bases and J by 5 bases, with 14 bases between the two germline ends. The CDR3 has 12 amino acids. The germline V gene encodes CDR1 DFQATT and CDR2 SNEGSKA (reference sequence). The CDR3 loop is CSAINRIHEQYF. CDR3 DNA: TGCAGTGCCATAAATCGGATCCACGAGCAGTACTTC.

The chain combines TRBV25-1 with TRBJ2-7; 9 bases line up with TRBD1. Germline V gives CDR1 MGHDK, CDR2 SYGVNS. The trim removed 1 base at V and 2 bases at J, leaving 3 bases unmatched. CDR3 length: 15 amino acids. The CDR3 region is CASSELTGGTYEQYF. Here the CDR3 DNA reads TGTGCCAGCAGTGAATTGACAGGGGGTACCTACGAGCAGTACTTC.